These 29 T cell receptor beta chains share one sample of origin, sequenced in a study of technical replicates of blood from several donors listed by TCRdb under 2017. The library was generated by the immunoSEQ multiplex PCR assay. The table comes from immuneACCESS by way of TCRdb, which keeps in-frame sequences with V and J called. Part of the clones is missing from these tables; in studies checked, under half for an unresolved V gene and the rest for unknown reasons. The sample table shows approximately 81,000 clones, and 80% to 90% are seen once. Together, the top ten hold roughly 4% of the sample. Sequenced material: PBMCs. All receptors come from a human donor in good health. Some clones in this sample may be carry-over from other donors' samples.

The chain employs TRBV27 and TRBJ2-4, with D perhaps TRBD2 (6 bases). Looked up from germline, CDR1 is MNHEY and CDR2 is SMNVEV (reference sequence). V lost 8 bases and J lost 9, with 26 bases in between. The CDR3 runs to 16 residues. CDR3 residues: CASSGSVLLGLGIQYF. CDR3 sequence (DNA): TGTGCCAGCTCCGGGAGCGTCCTATTGGGGCTGGGCATTCAGTACTTC.

V gene TRBV30 combines with J gene TRBJ1-1; D unresolved. The CDR3 covers 10 residues. The ends were cut back, 7 bases at V and 1 base at J, with 4 bases in the middle. Germline V gene sequence: CDR1 GTSNPN, CDR2 SVGIG (reference sequence). The CDR3, as DNA: TGTGCCTACAGGAACACTGAAGCTTTCTTT. Translation gives CAYRNTEAFF.

The chain employs TRBV5-6 and TRBJ2-5; TRBD2 is a possible D gene (6 bases). The CDR3 spans 14 residues. The germline V gene has CDR1 SGHDT and CDR2 YYEEEE. Trimming left V 5 bases short and J 4 bases short, with 15 bases between. The CDR3 nucleotides read TGTGCCAGCAGTCGACCGGGACTTCCAGAGACCCAGTACTTC. Its translation is CASSRPGLPETQYF.

This clone was found once. The chain carries TRBV2 and TRBJ1-1; D might be TRBD1 (6 bases). This CDR3 is built from 17 residues. Germline V gene data show CDR1 as SNHLY and CDR2 as FYNNEI. V was pared by 9 bases and J by 4 bases, with 27 bases between. The CDR3 DNA reads TGTGCCAGAGAGGGGGGGCGCACGGGCCTAGGGGGCACTGAAGCTTTCTTT. Protein product: CAREGGRTGLGGTEAFF.

The rearrangement uses TRBV7-9 and TRBJ1-1; D not certain. Trimming cost V 5 bases and J 4 bases, with 11 bases left between them. CDR3 length equals 13 residues. Germline-derived CDR1 and CDR2 are SEHNR and FQNEAQ (reference sequence). The CDR3 sequence is CASSLRSGTEAFF. For the CDR3, the DNA is TGTGCCAGCAGCCTGAGGAGCGGCACTGAAGCTTTCTTT.

The rearrangement joins TRBV6-1 to TRBJ2-1; tentative D call: TRBD1 (5 bases). The CDR3 contains 13 residues. The V gene lost 2 bases and the J gene lost 4 bases, with 6 bases spanning the gap. Germline CDR1 and CDR2: MNHNS and SASEGT. The CDR3 reads CASSEQGYNEQFF. DNA for the CDR3: TGTGCCAGCAGTGAACAGGGTTACAATGAGCAGTTCTTC.

The chain joins TRBV9 to TRBJ2-3; 7 bases agree with TRBD2. The CDR3 contains 16 residues. The V gene's germline CDR1 is SGDLS and CDR2 YYNGEE. The V gene end was trimmed by 6 bases and the J gene end by 2 bases; junction bases not matched to a gene: 12. The chain's CDR3 is CASTTGRRGDTDTQYF. The CDR3 DNA reads TGTGCCAGCACCACCGGTCGTCGGGGGGACACAGATACGCAGTATTTT.

This clone has a single count. The chain uses TRBV7-7 and TRBJ2-7; 7 nucleotides agree with TRBD1. The CDR3 covers 16 residues. The V and J ends lost 7 bases and 0 bases, in that order; junction bases with no gene match: 12. Germline lookup yields CDR1 SSHAT and CDR2 FNYEAQ (reference sequence). The CDR3 sequence is CASIRQDRMHSYEQYF. The CDR3 nucleotides are TGTGCCAGCATCCGTCAGGACAGGATGCACTCCTACGAGCAGTACTTC. Based on the CDR3 plus reference TRBV7-7 and TRBJ2-7, the full variable domain is GAGVSQSPRYKVTKRGQDVTLRCDPISSHATLYWYQQALGQGPEFLTYFNYEAQPDKSGLPSDRFSAERPEGSISTLTIQRTEQRDSAMYRCASIRQDRMHSYEQYFGPGTRLTVT.

The chain uses TRBV29-1 and TRBJ1-5, with D unclear. V lost 7 bases to trimming and J lost 1 base, with 8 bases between them. The CDR3 is made up of 12 amino acids. Germline assignment: CDR1 SQVTM and CDR2 ANQGSEA. The CDR3 DNA sequence: TGCAGCGCCGGGTACAGCAATCAGCCCCAGCATTTT. This gives the protein CSAGYSNQPQHF. The full variable domain, its missing parts supplied by reference TRBV29-1 and TRBJ1-5, is SAVISQKPSRDICQRGTSLTIQCQVDSQVTMMFWYRQQPGQSLTLIATANQGSEATYESGFVIDKFPISRPNLTFSTLTVSNMSPEDSSIYLCSAGYSNQPQHFGDGTRLSIL.

This chain uses TRBV5-1 with TRBJ2-1; weak D call: TRBD1 (6 bases). CDR3 length equals 16 residues. From germline, CDR1 is SGHRS and CDR2 YFSETQ. The V end was cut by 0 bases, the J end by 3 bases, with 13 bases between. The CDR3 reads CASSLAGRGGYNEQFF. In nucleotides, the CDR3 is TGCGCCAGCAGCTTGGCCGGCAGGGGTGGCTACAATGAGCAGTTCTTC.

V and J are TRBV29-1 and TRBJ1-1; D might be TRBD1 (5 bases). Germline V gene lookup returns CDR1 SQVTM and CDR2 ANQGSEA. This CDR3 is 12 amino acids long. Deletions cut 5 bases from V and 4 bases from J, with 11 bases between. The CDR3 here is CSVSPGGTEAFF. CDR3 DNA: TGCAGCGTTAGCCCCGGGGGCACTGAAGCTTTCTTT.

This clone was seen only a few times. The chain employs TRBV15 and TRBJ2-7, with a possible D match to TRBD1 (6 bases). Trimming stripped 0 bases from V and 3 bases from J, with 9 bases between. The germline V gene encodes CDR1 LNHNV and CDR2 YYDKDF (reference sequence). The CDR3 spans 14 residues. In DNA form, the CDR3 reads TGTGCCACCAGCAGAGATGCAGGGGACTACGAGCAGTACTTC. It specifies CATSRDAGDYEQYF.

The chain recombines TRBV30 with TRBJ2-1; 12 nucleotides agree with TRBD2. The CDR3 has 15 amino acids. J gave up 7 bases and V 2 bases, and 6 bases lay outside the gene matches. Per germline, CDR1 GTSNPN and CDR2 SVGIG (reference sequence). CDR3 sequence reads: CAWSKTSGSRNEQFF. The CDR3 coding sequence is TGTGCCTGGAGTAAGACTAGCGGGAGTCGGAATGAGCAGTTCTTC.

The V gene is TRBV27, the J gene TRBJ2-7; tentatively, D is TRBD2 (5 bases). V was cut by 6 bases and J by 4 bases, with 7 bases left in between. The CDR3 is 11 residues long. Germline V gene data show CDR1 as MNHEY and CDR2 as SMNVEV (reference sequence). CDR3 nucleotides: TGTGCCAGCAGCGAGGGTTACGAGCAGTACTTC. Its protein is CASSEGYEQYF.

This sequence joins TRBV30 and TRBJ1-1, with a weak D call TRBD1 (6 bases). CDR1 and CDR2 from the germline V gene are GTSNPN and SVGIG (reference sequence). Between the trimmed V and J ends, which lost 6 bases and 1 base, there was a span of 21 bases. The CDR3 is 16 residues long. The CDR3 sequence: CACDTMTGYGNTEAFF. CDR3 in DNA: TGTGCCTGCGATACTATGACAGGATACGGGAACACTGAAGCTTTCTTT. The whole variable domain, filled in from reference TRBV30 and TRBJ1-1, reads SQTIHQWPATLVQPVGSPLSLECTVEGTSNPNLYWYRQAAGRGLQLLFYSVGIGQISSEVPQNLSASRPQDRQFILSSKKLLLSDSGFYLCACDTMTGYGNTEAFFGQGTRLTVV.

The chain carries TRBV4-1 and TRBJ2-7; D may be TRBD2 (6 bases). The germline V gene has CDR1 MGHRA and CDR2 YSYEKL. The CDR3 is 14 residues long. Trimming took off 5 bases at V and 6 bases at J, with 17 bases between the two ends. Here the CDR3 DNA reads TGCGCCAGCAGCATTTCCGGGACTGGGGGCGAGCAGTACTTC. Amino acid sequence: CASSISGTGGEQYF.

The rearrangement joins TRBV9 to TRBJ2-1, with 8 bases identical to TRBD2. The CDR3 contains 14 residues. The J segment lost 9 bases and the V segment lost 4 bases, leaving 9 bases of the junction unmatched. Germline CDR1 is SGDLS and CDR2 is YYNGEE. The CDR3, as DNA: TGTGCCAGCAGCATCAGCGGGAGTTTTGGTGAGCAGTTCTTC. This encodes CASSISGSFGEQFF.

The genes are TRBV11-1 and TRBJ2-2; TRBD1 aligns across 7 bases. Germline trimming cut 4 bases from V and 1 base from J; bases unmatched to any gene: 0. CDR1 and CDR2 (germline): SGHAT, FQDESV (reference sequence). The CDR3 consists of 14 residues. CDR3 nucleotides: TGTGCCAGCAGCTGGGACAGGAACACCGGGGAGCTGTTTTTT. It encodes CASSWDRNTGELFF. The full variable domain, rest sourced from reference TRBV11-1 and TRBJ2-2, is EAEVAQSPRYKITEKSQAVAFWCDPISGHATLYWYRQILGQGPELLVQFQDESVVDDSQLPKDRFSAERLKGVDSTLKIQPAELGDSAMYLCASSWDRNTGELFFGEGSRLTVL.

V gene TRBV6-1 combines with J gene TRBJ2-3; 9 nucleotides line up with TRBD2. After removal of 1 base from V and 3 bases from J, the junction contained 5 bases not matched to a gene. The CDR3 is 16 amino acids. Germline V gene lookup returns CDR1 MNHNS and CDR2 SASEGT. CDR3 nucleotide sequence: TGTGCCAGCAGTGAAGGGGCGGGGGGGTGGACAGATACGCAGTATTTT. Translation gives CASSEGAGGWTDTQYF.

This sequence joins TRBV7-2 and TRBJ2-1, with 7 bases lining up with TRBD2. This CDR3 is built from 15 residues. Trimming took 1 base from V and 5 from J; bases not matched to a gene: 5. CDR1 and CDR2 from the germline V gene are SGHTA and FQGNSA. The CDR3, as DNA: TGTGCCAGCAGCTTAGTCTTTGGGACTAACAATGAGCAGTTCTTC. This sequence encodes CASSLVFGTNNEQFF.

The CDR3 DNA is TGTGCCAGCAGCTTTGGACAGGGGATAAACGAGCAGTACTTC. Its translation is CASSFGQGINEQYF. The chain joins TRBV5-8 to TRBJ2-7; TRBD1 matches at 9 bases. The length of the CDR3 is 14 residues. V trimming: 2 bases; J trimming: 5 bases; junction bases outside the gene matches: 5. The V gene's germline CDR1 is SGHTS and CDR2 YDEGEE.

This clone was recorded a few times. The V and J genes are TRBV14 and TRBJ1-1; 7 nucleotides agree with TRBD1. The ends lost 5 bases at V and 3 bases at J; junction bases unmatched: 9. Germline V gene lookup returns CDR1 SGHDN and CDR2 FVKESK. The length of the CDR3 is 15 residues. For the CDR3, the DNA is TGTGCCAGCAGCTCCTTACAGGGGAAGGACACTGAAGCTTTCTTT. Amino acid sequence: CASSSLQGKDTEAFF.

The chain couples TRBV7-2 to TRBJ1-1; the match to TRBD1 covers 9 bases. Germline CDR1 is SGHTA and CDR2 is FQGNSA. This CDR3 comprises 16 residues. J was trimmed by 5 bases and V by 5 bases; bases with no gene match: 12. CDR3 sequence: CASSHTHRGQGTEAFF. As DNA, the CDR3 is TGTGCCAGCAGCCACACACACAGGGGGCAGGGGACTGAAGCTTTCTTT.

Comments on this clone: In the same sample, other DNA sequences code for this CDR3. The chain has TRBV2 and TRBJ2-1; unclear D gene. Germline CDR1 SNHLY, CDR2 FYNNEI. This CDR3 is built from 11 residues. The germline V and J ends were trimmed by 5 bases and 8 bases, with 7 bases remaining between them. This chain's CDR3 is CASSPWHEQFF. DNA for the CDR3: TGTGCCAGCAGTCCATGGCATGAGCAGTTCTTC.

The V and J genes are TRBV10-3 and TRBJ1-3, with D perhaps matching TRBD1 (6 bases). The CDR3 spans 17 residues. V lost 2 bases to trimming and J lost 0 bases, with 14 bases between them. The germline V gene encodes CDR1 ENHRY and CDR2 SYGVKD. The CDR3 here is CAISEQQGLSSGNTIYF. The CDR3 DNA reads as TGTGCCATCAGTGAGCAGCAGGGGTTAAGCTCTGGAAACACCATATATTTT.

The V gene is TRBV29-1, the J gene TRBJ2-3; possible D gene TRBD1, 6 bases. V lost 4 bases and J 0 bases, leaving 11 bases between the germline ends. The CDR3 length is 14 residues. CDR1 is SQVTM and CDR2 is ANQGSEA in the germline V gene. CDR3: CSVGPTGSTDTQYF. CDR3 coding DNA: TGCAGCGTTGGCCCTACAGGGAGCACAGATACGCAGTATTTT.

This chain connects TRBV19 to TRBJ2-2, with unresolved D. This CDR3 has 14 residues. V was trimmed by 6 bases and J by 0 bases, leaving 8 bases between them. Germline lookup yields CDR1 LNHDA and CDR2 SQIVND (reference sequence). This CDR3 reads CASRGATNTGELFF. In DNA form, the CDR3 reads TGTGCCAGTAGGGGCGCTACGAACACCGGGGAGCTGTTTTTT.

The chain joins TRBV7-9 to TRBJ2-6; D is undetermined. Germline CDR1 SEHNR, CDR2 FQNEAQ (reference sequence). Trimming removed 2 bases at V and 0 bases at J, with 5 bases between. This CDR3 comprises 15 residues. Here the CDR3 reads CASSLRLSGANVLTF. The CDR3 coding sequence is TGTGCCAGCAGCTTAAGACTCTCTGGGGCCAACGTCCTGACTTTC. Looking up the rest from reference TRBV7-9 and TRBJ2-6 gives the full variable domain: DTGVSQNPRHKITKRGQNVTFRCDPISEHNRLYWYRQTLGQGPEFLTYFQNEAQLEKSRLLSDRFSAERPKGSFSTLEIQRTEQGDSAMYLCASSLRLSGANVLTFGAGSRLTVL.

The rearrangement joins TRBV9 to TRBJ2-7, with 10 nucleotides matching TRBD1. This CDR3 contains 17 residues. Germline lookup yields CDR1 SGDLS and CDR2 YYNGEE. J lost 4 bases, V lost 0 bases, and 10 bases had no gene match. The chain's CDR3 is CASSVAIRRQGAYEQYF. The CDR3 region has the DNA TGTGCCAGCAGCGTAGCGATCAGGAGACAGGGGGCTTACGAGCAGTACTTC.